A selection of T cell receptor beta chains follows, all from one sample in a study of cytomegalovirus exposure and HLA in healthy donors. Clones were read by immunoSEQ multiplex PCR, and TCRdb kept only the in-frame ones, dropping some. The sample carries 250,000 to 350,000 clones, 80% recorded once. Sequenced: PBMCs. The source is a girl aged 2-10 years in good health and CMV-seronegative. Each CDR3 is given with its conserved first and last residue. A D gene is named only where the DNA matches it firmly. Size is stated for part of the rows, as once, few or many counts, or as a class when the clone is expanded.

d_gene	abundance	v_gene	len	j_gene	CDR3nt	CDR3aa
-	-	TRBV12-1	14	TRBJ2-3	TGTGCCAGCACCGAGGAGGTGGTCACAGATACGCAGTATTTT	CASTEEVVTDTQYF
TRBD2	-	TRBV27	14	TRBJ2-3	TGTGCCAGCAACGGGAGGGGGATCACAGATACGCAGTATTTT	CASNGRGITDTQYF
TRBD1	-	TRBV6-5	14	TRBJ1-6	TGTGCCAGCAGGCCCGACAGGGGGTGGTCACCCCTCCACTTT	CASRPDRGWSPLHF
-	-	TRBV5-4	13	TRBJ2-3	TGTGCCAGCAGCTTGGAAGGGGCAGATACGCAGTATTTT	CASSLEGADTQYF
-	few	TRBV21-1	11	TRBJ2-7	TGTGCCAGCCCGATAGCCTACGAGCAGTACTTC	CASPIAYEQYF
-	-	TRBV5-1	14	TRBJ1-3	TGCGCCAGCAGCTTAGGGGGTACTGGAAACACCATATATTTT	CASSLGGTGNTIYF
TRBD2	-	TRBV6-5	16	TRBJ2-7	TGTGCCAGCAGTTCAGGACCTGGCGGGAGGAAGTACGAGCAGTACTTC	CASSSGPGGRKYEQYF
-	-	TRBV10-3	12	TRBJ1-6	TGTGCCATCACGAGTTATAATTCACCCCTCCACTTT	CAITSYNSPLHF
-	-	TRBV6-5	15	TRBJ1-5	TGTGCCAGCAGTTACGCGGGGAATGACAATCAGCCCCAGCATTTT	CASSYAGNDNQPQHF
TRBD2	once	TRBV7-6	15	TRBJ2-1	TGTGCCAGCAGCCCTAGCGGGCTTTCCTACAATGAGCAGTTCTTC	CASSPSGLSYNEQFF
TRBD2	once	TRBV9	15	TRBJ2-3	TGTGCCAGCAGCGGGCGGGGGGCCCTCACAGATACGCAGTATTTT	CASSGRGALTDTQYF
TRBD1	-	TRBV9	18	TRBJ1-1	TGTGCCAGCAGCCCATCCGACTTGACAGGGTGGGGGAACACTGAAGCTTTCTTT	CASSPSDLTGWGNTEAFF
-	-	TRBV6-1	15	TRBJ2-1	TGTGCCAGCAGTGTAGGGGCCAGCTCCTACAATGAGCAGTTCTTC	CASSVGASSYNEQFF
-	once	TRBV6-6	16	TRBJ2-7	TGTGCCAGCAGTTACTCGGCAGGGAAGTACACCTACGAGCAGTACTTC	CASSYSAGKYTYEQYF
TRBD1	-	TRBV15	17	TRBJ1-1	TGTGCCACCAGCAGAGATACGGGACAGGGGGGGGACACTGAAGCTTTCTTT	CATSRDTGQGGDTEAFF
-	-	TRBV13	16	TRBJ2-2	TGTGCCAGCAGCTATTCCGGGACTCCGAACACCGGGGAGCTGTTTTTT	CASSYSGTPNTGELFF
TRBD1	-	TRBV4-2	19	TRBJ2-2	TGTGCCAGCAGCCAAGACCCCACCGGACAGGGCGCGAACACCGGGGAGCTGTTTTTT	CASSQDPTGQGANTGELFF
-	once	TRBV2	15	TRBJ2-1	TGTGCCAGCAAAGAAGGGGCAGGGTCGTACAATGAGCAGTTCTTC	CASKEGAGSYNEQFF
-	-	TRBV7-7	13	TRBJ2-7	TGTGCCAGCAGCTTCGGGGGATCCTACGAGCAGTACTTC	CASSFGGSYEQYF
-	-	TRBV6-5	15	TRBJ2-7	TGTGCCAGCAGCAGTAGCCATGGGGGCTACTACGAGCAGTACTTC	CASSSSHGGYYEQYF
TRBD1	few	TRBV6-5	15	TRBJ1-1	TGTGCCAGCAGTTCCCTCAGGGGGCCCGGCACTGAAGCTTTCTTT	CASSSLRGPGTEAFF
-	-	TRBV9	15	TRBJ2-3	TGTGCCAGCAGCCCCCCCCCGGGAACCACAGATACGCAGTATTTT	CASSPPPGTTDTQYF
TRBD1	-	TRBV18	15	TRBJ1-6	TGTGCCAGCTCACCGGACAGGGGGCCAAATTCACCCCTCCACTTT	CASSPDRGPNSPLHF
-	-	TRBV6-4	12	TRBJ2-3	TGTGCCAGCAGCCCCGGTGGAGATACGCAGTATTTT	CASSPGGDTQYF
-	once	TRBV27	18	TRBJ1-5	TGTGCCAGCAGCCCCCTCATTGACAGTCTCGGAGGCAATCAGCCCCAGCATTTT	CASSPLIDSLGGNQPQHF
TRBD2	-	TRBV12-5	17	TRBJ2-1	TGTGCTAGTGGTTTCCGTCCGCCTCTAGCGGACTACAATGAGCAGTTCTTC	CASGFRPPLADYNEQFF
-	-	TRBV28	15	TRBJ1-5	TGTGCCAGCAGTCGGGGGGCAGGGGCGAACCAGCCCCAGCATTTT	CASSRGAGANQPQHF
-	-	TRBV6-5	15	TRBJ1-1	TGTGCCAGCAGTTACTCTGCAGAAGTGAACACTGAAGCTTTCTTT	CASSYSAEVNTEAFF